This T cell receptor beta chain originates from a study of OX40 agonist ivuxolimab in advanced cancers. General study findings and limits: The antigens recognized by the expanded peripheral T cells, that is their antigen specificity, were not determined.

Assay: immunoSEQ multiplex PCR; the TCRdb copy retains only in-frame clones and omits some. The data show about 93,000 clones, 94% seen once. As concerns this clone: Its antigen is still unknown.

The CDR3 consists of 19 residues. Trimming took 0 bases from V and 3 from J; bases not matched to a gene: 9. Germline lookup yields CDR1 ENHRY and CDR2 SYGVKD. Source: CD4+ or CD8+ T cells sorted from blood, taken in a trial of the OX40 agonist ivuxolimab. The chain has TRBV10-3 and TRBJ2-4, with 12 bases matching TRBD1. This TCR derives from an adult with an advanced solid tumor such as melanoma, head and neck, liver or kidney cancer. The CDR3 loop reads CAISESGQGAVYGKNIQYF. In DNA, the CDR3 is TGTGCCATCAGTGAGTCGGGACAGGGGGCGGTGTACGGCAAAAACATTCAGTACTTC.